Described below is a single T cell receptor beta chain sequence and its context. It lacks a known antigen. The input lacks base qualities; no much larger clone sits a single base away. This entry comes from a study of CD8+ T cells in alopecia areata (dated by TCRdb to 2017 to 2018). Broadly, across the study: Treated patients were enrolled in an open-label pilot trial of oral tofacitinib at 5 to 10 mg twice daily for moderate-to-severe alopecia areata. In both human patients and the C3H/HeJ mouse model, the study applied high-throughput TCRbeta sequencing to look at T cell clonal expansion in alopecia areata. RNA was obtained with the PAXgene miRNA kit for fixed scalp, the miRNeasy kit for PBMCs, and the RNeasy kit for mouse skin. Tofacitinib-treated patients had biopsies at baseline and at 4 and 24 weeks of treatment, with a later scalp biopsy in several patients. Scalp clonality was compared across normal scalp (n=4), patchy alopecia areata scalp (n=8), and alopecia totalis/universalis scalp (n=8). Patients stayed on tofacitinib for 6 to 18 months and then had 6 months of follow-up off drug so that delayed response and recurrence could be assessed. The SALT score, which quantifies the percentage of affected scalp surface area, was used to measure disease severity in treated patients. Amplification of TCRbeta CDR3 regions was done by immunoSEQ multiplex PCR using 35 Vbeta forward primers and 13 Jbeta reverse primers. In humans, TCRbeta sequencing was performed on scalp tissue and on sorted CD4+ and CD8+ peripheral blood T cells from healthy controls and from patients with patchy or totalis/universalis alopecia areata.

The time point label, read with the paper, signifies: less than 30 weeks on oral tofacitinib. Sample treatment or condition, as interpreted from the label and publication: oral pan-JAK inhibitor, 5-10 mg twice daily. Lesional scalp punch biopsies and peripheral blood were collected from alopecia areata patients. PBMCs were isolated by density centrifugation and stained for CD3, CD4 and CD8, after which CD4+ and CD8+ T cells were sorted on a FACSAria. Library preparation was by the immunoSEQ multiplex PCR assay. RNA was extracted from all samples and reverse transcribed into cDNA, which served as template for TCR sequencing. First-strand cDNA was synthesized with SuperScript III using a 2:1 mix of oligo-dT and random hexamers. A synthetic immune receptor repertoire was used to gauge amplification bias, and whatever bias remained was removed computationally. On the authors' methods: After raw reads were preprocessed to remove errors, the CDR3 was defined following IMGT conventions as running from the conserved cysteine to phenylalanine. To get clonality, Shannon entropy was normalized by log2 of the number of productive unique TCRs and the result was subtracted from 1. Scalp TCRbeta sequences were cross-referenced with sorted blood CD4 and CD8 repertoires so that the CD4 or CD8 identity of scalp clones could be inferred. The clones in this table, taken by TCRdb from immuneACCESS, are in-frame only. Not every clone is retained; where verified, under half of the shortfall comes from an unresolved V gene, and the cause of the rest is unknown. V, J and clone size are taken as reported in that table, and D and trimming were inferred from the DNA itself. The sample table holds roughly 100,000 clones, of which about 40% were seen once. The ten most abundant clones make up about 17% of the sample.

The CDR3 runs 16 amino acids, cysteine and phenylalanine included. Only CDR3 DNA remains: 48 bases, in frame from the first base. Relative to germline, V is 1 base shorter and J is 0 bases shorter, with 12 bases between their ends. CDR1 and CDR2 are read off the germline V gene as SGHVS and FNYEAQ. What the research found in general, with its limitations: With tofacitinib, both scalp clonality and the number of expanded CD8+ clones among the top 100 scalp clones went down significantly. Compared with normal scalp, lesional scalp had higher clonality and more expanded CD8+ clones, particularly in alopecia totalis/universalis, a pattern that suggests antigenic drive. During tofacitinib treatment, many expanded lesional clones remained in scalp and blood, and this persistence may partly explain relapse after treatment is stopped. Because the treated cohort was small and had just a single nonresponder, larger studies are needed to establish links between baseline CD8+ expansion and response. Unlike mouse skin, where gammadelta T cells dominate, normal human skin contains resident alphabeta T cells that get sequenced too, which complicates analysis of the scalp TCR repertoire. TCR sequences shared between patients were less clear than in mice, possibly partly because of HLA diversity in the patient population.

Sequenced here: CD8+ T cells sorted from blood, sampled at week 24, from a patient treated with tofacitinib. This receptor chain uses TRBV7-6 and TRBJ1-1; TRBD1 is possibly the D segment (5 matching bases). The sequence came from a human donor with alopecia areata. The CDR3 reads CASSLGRGDLNTEAFF. The base sequence is TGTGCCAGCAGCTTAGGTAGGGGAGACTTGAACACTGAAGCTTTCTTT.